This TCR beta chain stems from a study of HIV-infected patients and healthy controls. The sample holds many counts of this clonotype. TCRdb used MiXCR to reprocess the 5' RACE reads, holding one entry per CDR3 protein. The sample consists of about 64,000 distinct CDR3 sequences, about a fifth of them appearing once. CDR1 and CDR2 (germline): KGHSH, LQKENI. The J segment lost 3 bases and the V segment lost 3 bases, leaving 7 bases of the junction unmatched. The CDR3 runs to 15 residues. The receptor was isolated from a human donor in good health. The chain uses TRBV18 and TRBJ2-7, with 8 bases aligning to TRBD1. The specimen was CD4+ T cells from blood. The CDR3 loop reads CASSPGQGAYYEQYF. CDR3 coding DNA: TGTGCCAGCTCACCCGGACAGGGAGCTTACTACGAGCAGTACTTC.